Below are 23 T cell receptor beta chains sequenced from a single sample in a study of blood T cells in healthy people across ages. A J-beta primer mix and a sample-barcoded 5' primer were used in a second PCR of roughly 7 to 12 cycles. TCRdb re-analysed the 5' RACE reads in MiXCR, keeping a single row per CDR3 protein. The repertoire holds around 870,000 distinct CDR3 sequences, with more than 25% as singletons. Source material: blood. The source is a woman older than 75 in good health.

The table lists this clonotype with a few counts. The chain is built from TRBV20-1 and TRBJ2-6, with D tentatively TRBD2 (5 bases). Germline CDR1 and CDR2: DFQATT and SNEGSKA (reference sequence). The CDR3 has 18 residues. Trimming took off 6 bases at V and 0 bases at J, with 21 bases between the two ends. CDR3 region: CSALGRGGYPSGANVLTF. The DNA for the CDR3 is TGCAGTGCCCTAGGACGCGGCGGGTACCCCTCTGGGGCCAACGTCCTGACTTTC.

This clonotype has more than one count but fewer than ten. The rearrangement links TRBV3-1 to TRBJ2-1; D gene uncertain. Germline V lookup: CDR1 LGHDT, CDR2 YNNKEL (reference sequence). This CDR3 is built from 16 residues. Trimming removed 4 bases at V and 7 bases at J, with 20 bases between. CDR3: CASSPKRNRLGNEQFF. The CDR3 DNA is TGTGCCAGCAGCCCTAAACGGAACCGCCTAGGGAATGAGCAGTTCTTC.

The sample holds many counts of this clonotype. CDR3 in DNA: TGTGCCAGCAGCCCTTCGGCCCGGGCCAACGTCCTGACTTTC. As protein: CASSPSARANVLTF. This sequence joins TRBV6-2 or TRBV6-3 and TRBJ2-6, with unresolved D. The CDR3 has 14 amino acids. V gave up 6 bases and J gave up 5 bases, with 11 bases separating them. The germline V gene encodes CDR1 MNHEY and CDR2 SVGEGT.

A remark on this clonotype: One base away lies a much larger clone, so this may be a sequencing read error. V is TRBV7-8 and J is TRBJ2-1; TRBD1 or TRBD2 may be the D gene (5 bases each). CDR3 length: 15 residues. The germline V gene encodes CDR1 SGHVS and CDR2 FQNEAQ. V was pared by 8 bases and J by 13 bases, with 27 bases between. DNA of the CDR3: TGTGCCAGCTCGGGGTTTGGGCTAGCTATTCGGGACCAGTTCTTC. It translates to CASSGFGLAIRDQFF. Together with reference TRBV7-8 and TRBJ2-1, the CDR3 gives the full variable domain: GAGVSQSPRYKVAKRGQDVALRCDPISGHVSLFWYQQALGQGPEFLTYFQNEAQLDKSGLPSDRFFAERPEGSVSTLKIQRTQQEDSAVYLCASSGFGLAIRDQFFGPGTRLTVL.

At least ten counts were recorded for this clonotype. The chain is built from TRBV24-1 and TRBJ2-7; D remains unclear. The CDR3 covers 13 residues. With 9 bases removed from V and 0 bases from J, the gap between germline ends came to 11 bases. CDR1 and CDR2 (germline): KGHDR, SFDVKD. The CDR3: CATSDGLSYEQYF. The CDR3 bases are TGTGCCACCTCGGACGGGCTCTCCTACGAGCAGTACTTC.

This rearrangement joins TRBV28 to TRBJ2-7; 8 bases are a match to TRBD1. Germline V gene lookup returns CDR1 MDHEN and CDR2 SYDVKM. V shed 6 bases and J 4 bases; nucleotides not matched to a gene: 8. This CDR3 spans 14 amino acids. CDR3 in DNA: TGTGCCAGCAGCCCGGGACAGGCTCCGTACGAGCAGTACTTC. Translated: CASSPGQAPYEQYF.

Many counts were recorded for this clonotype. The chain employs TRBV25-1 and TRBJ2-5, with 10 positions matching TRBD1. The CDR3 has 17 amino acids. J gave up 4 bases and V 1 base, and 9 bases lay outside the gene matches. CDR1 and CDR2 from the germline V gene are MGHDK and SYGVNS. The CDR3 DNA reads TGTGCCAGCAGTGAATCTCTGGGACAGGGGAGGACAGAGACCCAGTACTTC. It specifies CASSESLGQGRTETQYF.

This clonotype was seen repeatedly, ten times or more. J is TRBJ2-1 and V is TRBV11-2; D might be TRBD1 (6 bases). Germline CDR1 and CDR2: SGHAT and FQNNGV. The CDR3 runs to 12 residues. V was trimmed by 5 bases and J by 13 bases, leaving 15 bases between them. The CDR3 sequence is CASSPGQFPQFF. CDR3 bases: TGTGCCAGCAGCCCCGGACAGTTCCCCCAGTTCTTC.

This clonotype has at least ten counts. V usage is TRBV11-2 and J usage is TRBJ2-6; D gene ambiguous. CDR3 length: 12 amino acids. Germline V lookup: CDR1 SGHAT, CDR2 FQNNGV. With 0 bases removed from V and 12 bases from J, the gap between germline ends came to 6 bases. CDR3 sequence (DNA): TGTGCCAGCAGCTTAGATGAGACCGTCCTGACTTTC. Its translation: CASSLDETVLTF.

Details on this clonotype: A clone one base away is much larger, so this may be a read error. The V call is TRBV19, the J call TRBJ2-1; weak D call: TRBD1 (7 bases). The assigned J gene may be wrong: the sequence end matches TRBJ2-7 better. This CDR3 spans 15 amino acids. CDR1 and CDR2 (germline): LNHDA, SQIVND (reference sequence). The CDR3 is CASSIEGQDYNEQYF. The CDR3 DNA reads TGTGCCAGTAGTATAGAAGGACAGGACTACAATGAGCAGTACTTC.

This clonotype was recorded a few times. The chain links TRBV20-1 to TRBJ1-4; D uncertain. Germline V CDR1 and CDR2: DFQATT, SNEGSKA (reference sequence). The V gene lost 5 bases and the J gene lost 8 bases, with 12 bases spanning the gap. The CDR3 spans 12 residues. CDR3 region: CSAAGSREKLFF. The CDR3 region has the DNA TGCAGTGCTGCGGGTTCAAGGGAAAAACTGTTTTTT.

This clonotype was counted only a few times. This chain connects TRBV7-3 to TRBJ2-3; no clear D gene. This CDR3 is 14 amino acids long. The ends were cut back, 5 bases at V and 0 bases at J, with 9 bases in the middle. Per the germline V gene, CDR1 is SGHTA and CDR2 is FQGTGA. The CDR3 here is CASSPDLSTDTQYF. The CDR3 coding sequence is TGTGCCAGCAGCCCCGATTTGAGCACAGATACGCAGTATTTT.

Concerning this clonotype: A much larger clone lies one base from this, so it may be a read error. The chain links TRBV7-9 to TRBJ2-5, with 10 bases aligning to TRBD2. With 5 bases clipped from V and 11 bases from J, the junction kept 14 bases outside the gene matches. The CDR3 is 15 residues long. Germline lookup yields CDR1 SEHNR and CDR2 FQNEAQ (reference sequence). This chain's CDR3 is CASSPATSGCLEQYF. DNA for the CDR3: TGTGCCAGCAGCCCGGCGACTAGCGGGTGCTTGGAGCAGTACTTC. The whole variable domain, remainder taken from reference TRBV7-9 and TRBJ2-5, is DTGVSQNPRHKITKRGQNVTFRCDPISEHNRLYWYRQTLGQGPEFLTYFQNEAQLEKSRLLSDRFSAERPKGSFSTLEIQRTEQGDSAMYLCASSPATSGCLEQYFGPGTRLLVL.

This clonotype has a handful of counts. A clone one base away is much larger, so this may be a read error. V gene TRBV7-2 combines with J gene TRBJ2-7, with a possible D match to TRBD2 (7 bases). This CDR3 is built from 14 residues. CDR1 and CDR2 from the germline V gene are SGHTA and FQGNSA. Trimming pared 7 bases from V and 7 bases from J, leaving 20 bases between. The CDR3: CASKQGGGPNEQYF. For the CDR3, the DNA is TGTGCCAGCAAACAGGGCGGGGGCCCCAATGAGCAGTACTTC.

With respect to this clonotype: Since a much larger clone is just one base distant, this may be a read error. V gene TRBV5-6 combines with J gene TRBJ2-5; D not certain. With the DNA end fitting TRBJ2-1 better, the J assignment may be wrong. Looked up from germline, CDR1 is SGHDT and CDR2 is YYEEEE. The CDR3 consists of 11 residues. The CDR3: CASSWAETQFF. DNA for the CDR3: TGTGCCAGCAGCTGGGCGGAGACCCAGTTCTTC.

This clonotype was recorded many times. The rearrangement links TRBV7-2 to TRBJ2-3, with TRBD1 as a possible D gene (6 bases). The CDR3 length is 14 residues. Per the germline V gene, CDR1 is SGHTA and CDR2 is FQGNSA. V lost 4 bases and J lost 0, with 8 bases in between. CDR3 in amino acids: CASSSDRSTDTQYF. The CDR3 region has the DNA TGTGCCAGCAGCTCGGACAGAAGCACAGATACGCAGTATTTT.

J is TRBJ2-7 and V is TRBV29-1, with a weak D call TRBD2 (6 bases). V lost 0 bases and J lost 2, with 14 bases in between. Germline V lookup: CDR1 SQVTM, CDR2 ANQGSEA. The CDR3 sequence is 15 residues long. CDR3 sequence reads: CSVEDRSGTPYEQYF. The CDR3 region has the DNA TGCAGCGTTGAAGATCGTAGCGGCACTCCCTACGAGCAGTACTTC.

This sequence joins TRBV6-1 and TRBJ1-5, with D possibly matching TRBD1 (5 bases). This CDR3 comprises 16 residues. The V end lost 6 bases, the J end lost 4 bases, and 19 bases lay between the germline ends. The germline gives CDR1 MNHNS, CDR2 SASEGT. The CDR3 reads CASRARGGTSNQPQHF. CDR3 sequence (DNA): TGTGCCAGCAGGGCTCGGGGGGGAACCTCAAATCAGCCCCAGCATTTT.

This clonotype was counted a few times. A read error may produce the germline difference seen at one junction end. This chain links TRBV27 with TRBJ2-1; no definite D call. Per the germline V gene, CDR1 is MNHEY and CDR2 is SMNVEV (reference sequence). The CDR3 has 15 amino acids. CDR3 nucleotide sequence: TGTACCAGCAGCCCTAGACGAGACGCCTACAATGAGCAGTTCTTC. Protein sequence: CTSSPRRDAYNEQFF.

This clonotype occurred a few times. This chain connects TRBV7-3 to TRBJ2-2; 10 positions match TRBD1. The CDR3 is made up of 14 amino acids. Germline CDR1 reads SGHTA; CDR2 reads FQGTGA. V lost 6 bases to trimming and J lost 5 bases; unmatched junction nucleotides: 3. The CDR3 DNA follows: TGTGCCAGCAGACGGGGACAGGGGACCGGGGAGCTGTTTTTT. Protein sequence: CASRRGQGTGELFF.

The V and J genes are TRBV6-2 or TRBV6-3 and TRBJ1-1; TRBD1 is a possible D gene (6 bases). Germline CDR1 and CDR2: MNHEY and SVGEGT. Deletions cut 6 bases from V and 0 bases from J, with 11 bases between. CDR3 length equals 14 residues. The chain's CDR3 is CASRRDNLNTEAFF. The CDR3 DNA sequence: TGTGCCAGCAGACGGGACAACCTGAACACTGAAGCTTTCTTT.

In this sample, this clonotype turned up many times. The chain links TRBV2 to TRBJ2-7; D possibly matches TRBD1 or TRBD2 (5 bases each). CDR1 and CDR2 (germline): SNHLY, FYNNEI. V was clipped by 8 bases and J by 2 bases, with 10 bases between them. This CDR3 comprises 12 residues. CDR3 sequence (DNA): TGTGCCAGCGGAACGGGACCCTACGAGCAGTACTTC. Translation gives CASGTGPYEQYF.

Concerning this clonotype itself: Mismatch with germline at one junction end may stem from a read error. The rearrangement joins TRBV7-2 to TRBJ1-4; D may be TRBD1 (5 bases). CDR1 SGHTA and CDR2 FQGNSA come from the germline V gene. The CDR3 contains 13 residues. This CDR3 is CASTRGVNEKRFF. The CDR3 DNA reads as TGTGCCAGCACCCGGGGGGTAAATGAAAAACGGTTTTTT.